This is a list of T cell receptor beta chains from one sample in a study of shared clonotypes between healthy human individuals. Libraries were prepared by immunoSEQ multiplex PCR; TCRdb keeps only in-frame clonotypes and omits some of them. The profile covers 2 million to 2.5 million clones, with just over 90% appearing a single time and about 0.39% taken by the ten largest. Material for sequencing was naive CD4+ T cells from PBMCs. The receptors were sampled from a man younger than 35 in good health. Some clones in this sample may be carry-over from other donors' samples. Both conserved end residues are part of each CDR3. Each record gives: clone size, V gene, J gene, CDR3 length, D gene, CDR3 protein, CDR3 DNA. The D gene is left open where the match is weak. Size is stated for part of the rows, as once, few or many counts, or as a class when the clone is expanded.

clone_size: NA; v_call: TRBV7-2; j_call: TRBJ2-2; cdr3_length: 15; d_call: TRBD2; cdr3_aa: CASSHGLAVTGELFF; cdr3_nt: TGTGCCAGCAGCCACGGACTAGCGGTCACCGGGGAGCTGTTTTTT
clone_size: NA; v_call: TRBV2; j_call: TRBJ1-2; cdr3_length: 14; d_call: NA; cdr3_aa: CASTFSGGHYGYTF; cdr3_nt: TGTGCCAGCACGTTCAGCGGGGGCCACTATGGCTACACCTTC
clone_size: once; v_call: TRBV28; j_call: TRBJ2-7; cdr3_length: 15; d_call: NA; cdr3_aa: CASSSTRTSSYEQYF; cdr3_nt: TGTGCCAGCAGTTCGACCAGGACCAGCTCCTACGAGCAGTACTTC
clone_size: NA; v_call: TRBV19; j_call: TRBJ2-7; cdr3_length: 12; d_call: NA; cdr3_aa: CASSATEYEQYF; cdr3_nt: TGTGCCAGTAGTGCGACAGAGTACGAGCAGTACTTC
clone_size: NA; v_call: TRBV7-9; j_call: TRBJ1-3; cdr3_length: 15; d_call: TRBD1; cdr3_aa: CASSPGQGAGNTIYF; cdr3_nt: TGTGCCAGCAGCCCCGGACAGGGGGCGGGAAACACCATATATTTT
clone_size: NA; v_call: TRBV7-3; j_call: TRBJ2-3; cdr3_length: 14; d_call: NA; cdr3_aa: CASSSGPNTDTQYF; cdr3_nt: TGTGCCAGCAGCTCGGGACCAAACACAGATACGCAGTATTTT
clone_size: NA; v_call: TRBV5-1; j_call: TRBJ2-1; cdr3_length: 13; d_call: NA; cdr3_aa: CASSLGAHNEQFF; cdr3_nt: TGCGCCAGCAGCTTGGGTGCGCACAATGAGCAGTTCTTC
clone_size: NA; v_call: TRBV10-3; j_call: TRBJ2-1; cdr3_length: 14; d_call: TRBD2; cdr3_aa: CAISGLAGDPEQFF; cdr3_nt: TGTGCCATCAGTGGACTAGCGGGAGACCCTGAGCAGTTCTTC
clone_size: NA; v_call: TRBV19; j_call: TRBJ1-1; cdr3_length: 15; d_call: TRBD1; cdr3_aa: CASSLPGTGASEAFF; cdr3_nt: TGTGCCAGTAGTCTGCCCGGGACAGGGGCATCTGAAGCTTTCTTT
clone_size: NA; v_call: TRBV28; j_call: TRBJ2-1; cdr3_length: 17; d_call: TRBD1; cdr3_aa: CAIRTGALPSSYNEQFF; cdr3_nt: TGTGCCATCCGGACAGGCGCTCTCCCGAGCTCCTACAATGAGCAGTTCTTC
clone_size: NA; v_call: TRBV7-6; j_call: TRBJ2-7; cdr3_length: 15; d_call: TRBD1; cdr3_aa: CASSPRGDSPYEQYF; cdr3_nt: TGTGCCAGCAGCCCGCGAGGGGACAGCCCTTACGAGCAGTACTTC
clone_size: NA; v_call: TRBV7-2; j_call: TRBJ2-1; cdr3_length: 14; d_call: TRBD2; cdr3_aa: CASSPASGGHEQFF; cdr3_nt: TGTGCCAGCAGCCCCGCTTCGGGGGGGCATGAGCAGTTCTTC
clone_size: NA; v_call: TRBV27; j_call: TRBJ2-7; cdr3_length: 16; d_call: TRBD1; cdr3_aa: CASSLFSGQRSVEQYF; cdr3_nt: TGTGCCAGCAGTTTATTTTCGGGACAGAGGTCTGTAGAGCAGTACTTC
clone_size: NA; v_call: TRBV6-5; j_call: TRBJ2-7; cdr3_length: 13; d_call: NA; cdr3_aa: CASRQHGGDEQYF; cdr3_nt: TGTGCCAGCAGACAACACGGCGGAGACGAGCAGTACTTC
clone_size: NA; v_call: TRBV5-1; j_call: TRBJ1-5; cdr3_length: 17; d_call: NA; cdr3_aa: CASSLGGMDSGKQPQHF; cdr3_nt: TGCGCCAGCAGCTTGGGGGGGATGGACAGTGGCAAACAGCCCCAGCATTTT
clone_size: NA; v_call: TRBV10-3; j_call: TRBJ2-7; cdr3_length: 13; d_call: TRBD1; cdr3_aa: CATEGTGDYEQYF; cdr3_nt: TGTGCCACCGAGGGGACAGGGGACTACGAGCAGTACTTC
clone_size: once; v_call: TRBV2; j_call: TRBJ2-1; cdr3_length: 16; d_call: NA; cdr3_aa: CASSEQGPSSYNEQFF; cdr3_nt: TGTGCCAGCAGTGAACAGGGCCCGAGCTCCTACAATGAGCAGTTCTTC
clone_size: NA; v_call: TRBV6-6; j_call: TRBJ2-1; cdr3_length: 15; d_call: NA; cdr3_aa: CASSYSGSSYNEQFF; cdr3_nt: TGTGCCAGCAGTTACTCAGGGAGCTCCTACAATGAGCAGTTCTTC
clone_size: NA; v_call: TRBV28; j_call: TRBJ2-3; cdr3_length: 16; d_call: TRBD2; cdr3_aa: CASSLSLLAATDTQYF; cdr3_nt: TGTGCCAGCAGCCTCTCACTCCTAGCGGCCACAGATACGCAGTATTTT
clone_size: NA; v_call: TRBV10-2; j_call: TRBJ2-7; cdr3_length: 11; d_call: NA; cdr3_aa: CASRTHYEQYF; cdr3_nt: TGCGCCAGCAGGACTCATTACGAGCAGTACTTC
clone_size: NA; v_call: TRBV7-3; j_call: TRBJ2-5; cdr3_length: 15; d_call: NA; cdr3_aa: CASSLTSGSQETQYF; cdr3_nt: TGTGCCAGCAGCCTGACGTCAGGGTCCCAAGAGACCCAGTACTTC
clone_size: NA; v_call: TRBV6-6; j_call: TRBJ2-7; cdr3_length: 16; d_call: TRBD1; cdr3_aa: CASFRGGTGIPHEQYF; cdr3_nt: TGTGCCAGCTTCAGGGGGGGGACAGGGATCCCCCACGAGCAGTACTTC
clone_size: NA; v_call: TRBV6-5; j_call: TRBJ1-4; cdr3_length: 15; d_call: NA; cdr3_aa: CASSYSAGTNEKLFF; cdr3_nt: TGTGCCAGCAGTTACTCTGCGGGGACTAATGAAAAACTGTTTTTT
clone_size: NA; v_call: TRBV28; j_call: TRBJ2-7; cdr3_length: 18; d_call: TRBD2; cdr3_aa: CASGGTSGRHLSSYEQYF; cdr3_nt: TGTGCCAGCGGTGGGACTAGCGGGAGGCATCTAAGCTCCTACGAGCAGTACTTC
clone_size: NA; v_call: TRBV6-1; j_call: TRBJ1-2; cdr3_length: 13; d_call: NA; cdr3_aa: CASSERAGRGYTF; cdr3_nt: TGTGCCAGCAGTGAAAGGGCAGGGAGAGGCTACACCTTC
clone_size: NA; v_call: TRBV27; j_call: TRBJ1-2; cdr3_length: 14; d_call: TRBD1; cdr3_aa: CASSKQGSYYGYTF; cdr3_nt: TGTGCCAGCAGTAAACAGGGGTCCTACTATGGCTACACCTTC
clone_size: NA; v_call: TRBV5-5; j_call: TRBJ2-7; cdr3_length: 15; d_call: TRBD2; cdr3_aa: CASSFGLADSYEQYF; cdr3_nt: TGTGCCAGCAGCTTCGGACTAGCGGACTCCTACGAGCAGTACTTC
clone_size: few; v_call: TRBV19; j_call: TRBJ1-5; cdr3_length: 14; d_call: NA; cdr3_aa: CASSLSGGNQPQHF; cdr3_nt: TGTGCCAGTAGTCTCTCAGGCGGCAATCAGCCCCAGCATTTT
clone_size: NA; v_call: TRBV28; j_call: TRBJ1-1; cdr3_length: 14; d_call: TRBD1; cdr3_aa: CASSDAGGARVAFF; cdr3_nt: TGTGCCAGCAGTGACGCAGGGGGCGCGAGAGTAGCTTTCTTT
clone_size: NA; v_call: TRBV6-1; j_call: TRBJ2-3; cdr3_length: 13; d_call: NA; cdr3_aa: CASSAVTGTLPLF; cdr3_nt: TGTGCCAGCAGTGCCGTGACCGGGACGCTACCTCTTTTT
clone_size: NA; v_call: TRBV11-2; j_call: TRBJ2-3; cdr3_length: 13; d_call: NA; cdr3_aa: CASSFDRADTQYF; cdr3_nt: TGTGCCAGCAGCTTCGACCGGGCAGATACGCAGTATTTT
clone_size: NA; v_call: TRBV5-5; j_call: TRBJ1-5; cdr3_length: 15; d_call: TRBD1; cdr3_aa: CASSLVTGGNQPQHF; cdr3_nt: TGTGCCAGCAGCTTGGTGACAGGGGGGAATCAGCCCCAGCATTTT
clone_size: NA; v_call: TRBV28; j_call: TRBJ1-5; cdr3_length: 15; d_call: NA; cdr3_aa: CASTTGWISNQPQHF; cdr3_nt: TGTGCCAGCACCACTGGGTGGATTAGCAATCAGCCCCAGCATTTT
clone_size: NA; v_call: TRBV5-1; j_call: TRBJ2-7; cdr3_length: 17; d_call: TRBD1; cdr3_aa: CASSRGQGGLSGYEQYF; cdr3_nt: TGCGCCAGCAGCCGGGGACAGGGCGGTCTATCGGGCTACGAGCAGTACTTC
clone_size: NA; v_call: TRBV5-1; j_call: TRBJ2-1; cdr3_length: 15; d_call: TRBD1; cdr3_aa: CASSRETGVNYEQFF; cdr3_nt: TGCGCCAGCAGCCGTGAGACAGGGGTTAACTATGAGCAGTTCTTC
clone_size: once; v_call: TRBV9; j_call: TRBJ2-5; cdr3_length: 15; d_call: NA; cdr3_aa: CASSVGALEVETQYF; cdr3_nt: TGTGCCAGCAGCGTAGGAGCCCTCGAAGTGGAGACCCAGTACTTC
clone_size: NA; v_call: TRBV20-1; j_call: TRBJ1-2; cdr3_length: 11; d_call: NA; cdr3_aa: CSAIKDYGYTF; cdr3_nt: TGCAGTGCTATCAAAGACTATGGCTACACCTTC
clone_size: NA; v_call: TRBV7-9; j_call: TRBJ2-5; cdr3_length: 15; d_call: TRBD2; cdr3_aa: CASSEGLAGAETQYF; cdr3_nt: TGTGCCAGCAGCGAGGGGTTAGCGGGAGCAGAGACCCAGTACTTC
clone_size: NA; v_call: TRBV18; j_call: TRBJ2-3; cdr3_length: 12; d_call: NA; cdr3_aa: CASSPPTDTQYF; cdr3_nt: TGTGCCAGCTCACCCCCCACAGATACGCAGTATTTT
clone_size: NA; v_call: TRBV25-1; j_call: TRBJ2-2; cdr3_length: 16; d_call: NA; cdr3_aa: CASSEMSGRVTGELFF; cdr3_nt: TGTGCCAGCAGTGAAATGTCCGGTAGGGTCACCGGGGAGCTGTTTTTT
clone_size: NA; v_call: TRBV7-2; j_call: TRBJ2-7; cdr3_length: 14; d_call: NA; cdr3_aa: CASSHNQGPYEQYF; cdr3_nt: TGTGCCAGCAGCCATAATCAGGGACCCTACGAGCAGTACTTC
clone_size: NA; v_call: TRBV5-4; j_call: TRBJ2-2; cdr3_length: 13; d_call: NA; cdr3_aa: CASSLSRTGELFF; cdr3_nt: TGTGCCAGCAGCTTGTCCCGCACCGGGGAGCTGTTTTTT
clone_size: NA; v_call: TRBV5-4; j_call: TRBJ2-7; cdr3_length: 13; d_call: NA; cdr3_aa: CASAILLGDEQYF; cdr3_nt: TGTGCCAGCGCTATCCTCCTGGGAGACGAGCAGTACTTC
clone_size: NA; v_call: TRBV7-3; j_call: TRBJ2-3; cdr3_length: 15; d_call: TRBD1; cdr3_aa: CASSSGQTPTDTQYF; cdr3_nt: TGTGCCAGCAGCTCGGGACAGACCCCGACAGATACGCAGTATTTT
clone_size: NA; v_call: TRBV6-1; j_call: TRBJ1-5; cdr3_length: 15; d_call: NA; cdr3_aa: CASRVGTGSNQPQHF; cdr3_nt: TGTGCCAGCAGGGTGGGAACAGGGAGCAATCAGCCCCAGCATTTT
clone_size: NA; v_call: TRBV28; j_call: TRBJ1-5; cdr3_length: 15; d_call: NA; cdr3_aa: CASNTLGNSYQPQHF; cdr3_nt: TGTGCCAGCAATACCCTAGGGAACTCCTATCAGCCCCAGCATTTT
clone_size: NA; v_call: TRBV4-1; j_call: TRBJ2-1; cdr3_length: 14; d_call: NA; cdr3_aa: CASSQGVEGYEQFF; cdr3_nt: TGCGCCAGCAGCCAAGGGGTAGAGGGGTATGAGCAGTTCTTC
clone_size: NA; v_call: TRBV15; j_call: TRBJ1-5; cdr3_length: 15; d_call: TRBD1; cdr3_aa: CATSRPGQGEQPQHF; cdr3_nt: TGTGCCACCAGCAGGCCGGGACAGGGTGAACAGCCCCAGCATTTT
clone_size: NA; v_call: TRBV28; j_call: TRBJ1-1; cdr3_length: 15; d_call: TRBD1; cdr3_aa: CASSLPGQVNTEAFF; cdr3_nt: TGTGCCAGCAGTTTGCCGGGACAGGTTAACACTGAAGCTTTCTTT
clone_size: NA; v_call: TRBV4-1; j_call: TRBJ2-1; cdr3_length: 18; d_call: TRBD1; cdr3_aa: CASSPYGVGQGPYNEQFF; cdr3_nt: TGCGCCAGCAGCCCCTACGGGGTGGGACAGGGACCCTACAATGAGCAGTTCTTC
clone_size: NA; v_call: TRBV11-2; j_call: TRBJ2-1; cdr3_length: 13; d_call: NA; cdr3_aa: CASSLGLTNEQFF; cdr3_nt: TGTGCCAGCAGCTTAGGGCTAACTAATGAGCAGTTCTTC
clone_size: NA; v_call: TRBV6-5; j_call: TRBJ2-5; cdr3_length: 13; d_call: NA; cdr3_aa: CASSYASQGLKYF; cdr3_nt: TGTGCCAGCAGTTATGCATCCCAGGGGTTAAAGTACTTC
clone_size: NA; v_call: TRBV5-4; j_call: TRBJ2-7; cdr3_length: 18; d_call: TRBD2; cdr3_aa: CASSPGLAGGLSSYEQYF; cdr3_nt: TGTGCCAGCAGCCCGGGACTAGCGGGAGGACTAAGCTCCTACGAGCAGTACTTC
clone_size: NA; v_call: TRBV6-6; j_call: TRBJ2-1; cdr3_length: 14; d_call: NA; cdr3_aa: CASRDYLSYNEQFF; cdr3_nt: TGTGCCAGCAGAGACTACCTTTCCTACAATGAGCAGTTCTTC
clone_size: NA; v_call: TRBV10-3; j_call: TRBJ2-7; cdr3_length: 15; d_call: NA; cdr3_aa: CAISDPRTPVYEQYF; cdr3_nt: TGTGCCATCAGTGACCCAAGGACTCCGGTCTACGAGCAGTACTTC
clone_size: once; v_call: TRBV5-6; j_call: TRBJ1-4; cdr3_length: 15; d_call: NA; cdr3_aa: CASSIYDSWNEKLFF; cdr3_nt: TGTGCCAGCAGCATATACGACAGCTGGAATGAAAAACTGTTTTTT
clone_size: NA; v_call: TRBV6-1; j_call: TRBJ2-2; cdr3_length: 14; d_call: NA; cdr3_aa: CASSEPRGTGELFF; cdr3_nt: TGTGCCAGCAGTGAGCCACGGGGCACCGGGGAGCTGTTTTTT
clone_size: NA; v_call: TRBV19; j_call: TRBJ1-5; cdr3_length: 16; d_call: TRBD1; cdr3_aa: CASSKQGAYGNQPQHF; cdr3_nt: TGTGCCAGTAGTAAGCAGGGGGCTTATGGCAATCAGCCCCAGCATTTT
clone_size: NA; v_call: TRBV28; j_call: TRBJ2-1; cdr3_length: 15; d_call: TRBD1; cdr3_aa: CASSLWTGSYNEQFF; cdr3_nt: TGTGCCAGCAGTCTGTGGACAGGGAGTTACAATGAGCAGTTCTTC
clone_size: NA; v_call: TRBV20-1; j_call: TRBJ1-2; cdr3_length: 9; d_call: NA; cdr3_aa: CSASTGYTF; cdr3_nt: TGCAGTGCTTCGACGGGCTACACCTTC